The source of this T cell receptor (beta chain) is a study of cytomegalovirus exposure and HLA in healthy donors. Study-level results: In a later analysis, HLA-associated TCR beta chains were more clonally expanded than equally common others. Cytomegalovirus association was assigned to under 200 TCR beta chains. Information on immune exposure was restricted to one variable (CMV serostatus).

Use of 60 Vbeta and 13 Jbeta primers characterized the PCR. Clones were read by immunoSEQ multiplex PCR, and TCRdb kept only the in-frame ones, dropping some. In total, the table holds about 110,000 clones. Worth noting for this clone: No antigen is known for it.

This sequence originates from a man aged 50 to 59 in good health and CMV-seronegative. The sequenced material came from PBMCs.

This CDR3 reads CASSPRGGGVYEQYF. CDR3 nucleotides: TGTGCCAGCTCACCCCGCGGCGGGGGGGTCTACGAGCAGTACTTC. This chain joins TRBV18 and TRBJ2-7, with 9 positions matching TRBD2. V lost 3 bases and J lost 3; bases outside the gene matches: 6. Per germline, CDR1 KGHSH and CDR2 LQKENI. The CDR3 loop spans 15 amino acids.